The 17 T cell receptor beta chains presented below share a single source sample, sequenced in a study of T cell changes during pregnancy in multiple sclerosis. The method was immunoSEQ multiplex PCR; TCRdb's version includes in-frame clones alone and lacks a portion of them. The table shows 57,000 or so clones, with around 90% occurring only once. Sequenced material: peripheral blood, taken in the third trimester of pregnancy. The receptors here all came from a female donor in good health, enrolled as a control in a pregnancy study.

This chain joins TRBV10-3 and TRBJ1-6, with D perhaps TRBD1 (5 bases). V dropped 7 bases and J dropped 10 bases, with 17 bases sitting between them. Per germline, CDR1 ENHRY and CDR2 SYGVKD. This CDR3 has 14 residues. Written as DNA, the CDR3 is TGTGCCATCAATGCGCAGGGCAAATCCTCACCCCTCCACTTT. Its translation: CAINAQGKSSPLHF.

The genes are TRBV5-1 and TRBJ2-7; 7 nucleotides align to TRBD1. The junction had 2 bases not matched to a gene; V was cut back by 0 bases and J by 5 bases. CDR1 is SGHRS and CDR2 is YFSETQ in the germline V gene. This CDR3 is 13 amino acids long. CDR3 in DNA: TGCGCCAGCAGCTTGGGGGACAGAGACGAGCAGTACTTC. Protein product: CASSLGDRDEQYF.

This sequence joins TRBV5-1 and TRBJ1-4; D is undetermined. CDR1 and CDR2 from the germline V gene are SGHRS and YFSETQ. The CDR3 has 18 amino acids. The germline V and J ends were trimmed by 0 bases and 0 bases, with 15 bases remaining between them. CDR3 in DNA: TGCGCCAGCAGCTTGGTCCAGCCCATGGGCGCAACTAATGAAAAACTGTTTTTT. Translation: CASSLVQPMGATNEKLFF. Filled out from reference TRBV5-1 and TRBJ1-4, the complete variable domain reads KAGVTQTPRYLIKTRGQQVTLSCSPISGHRSVSWYQQTPGQGLQFLFEYFSETQRNKGNFPGRFSGRQFSNSRSEMNVSTLELGDSALYLCASSLVQPMGATNEKLFFGSGTQLSVL.

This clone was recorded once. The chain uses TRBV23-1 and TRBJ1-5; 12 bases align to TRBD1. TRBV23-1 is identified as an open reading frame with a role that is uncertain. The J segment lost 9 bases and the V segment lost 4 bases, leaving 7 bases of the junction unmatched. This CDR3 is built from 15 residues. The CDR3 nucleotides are TGCGCCAGCAGTCTATGGGACAGGGGGCAAGGGCCCCAGCATTTT. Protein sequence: CASSLWDRGQGPQHF.

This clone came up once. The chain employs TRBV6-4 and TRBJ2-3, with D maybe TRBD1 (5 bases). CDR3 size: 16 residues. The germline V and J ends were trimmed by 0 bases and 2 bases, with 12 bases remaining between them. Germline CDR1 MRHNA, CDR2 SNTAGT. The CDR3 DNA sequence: TGTGCCAGCAGTGACTCAACACGGACACCCACAGATACGCAGTATTTT. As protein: CASSDSTRTPTDTQYF.

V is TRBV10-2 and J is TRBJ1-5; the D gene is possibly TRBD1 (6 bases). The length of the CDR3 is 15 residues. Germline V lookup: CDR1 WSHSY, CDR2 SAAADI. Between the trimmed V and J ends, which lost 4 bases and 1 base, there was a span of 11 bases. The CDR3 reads CASSGTGWSNQPQHF. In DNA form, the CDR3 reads TGCGCCAGCAGTGGTACAGGGTGGAGCAATCAGCCCCAGCATTTT.

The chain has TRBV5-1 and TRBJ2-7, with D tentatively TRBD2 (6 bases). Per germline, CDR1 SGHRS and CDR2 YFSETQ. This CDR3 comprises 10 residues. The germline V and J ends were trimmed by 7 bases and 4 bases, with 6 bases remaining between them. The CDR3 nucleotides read TGCGCCAGCGGGAGGTACGAGCAGTACTTC. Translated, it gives CASGRYEQYF.

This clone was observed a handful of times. The CDR3 spells CASSSSAYEQYF. In nucleotides, the CDR3 is TGTGCCAGCAGCTCCTCCGCCTACGAGCAGTACTTC. The J gene is TRBJ2-7, the V gene TRBV7-9; D uncertain. Germline V gene sequence: CDR1 SEHNR, CDR2 FQNEAQ (reference sequence). Trimming left V 4 bases short and J 2 bases short, with 6 bases between. The CDR3 loop spans 12 amino acids. Filled out from reference TRBV7-9 and TRBJ2-7, the complete variable domain reads DTGVSQNPRHKITKRGQNVTFRCDPISEHNRLYWYRQTLGQGPEFLTYFQNEAQLEKSRLLSDRFSAERPKGSFSTLEIQRTEQGDSAMYLCASSSSAYEQYFGPGTRLTVT.

In DNA, the CDR3 is TGTGCCAGCAGCTTTCAGGGAACTCAGCCCCAGCATTTT. Translation gives CASSFQGTQPQHF. This chain joins TRBV5-6 and TRBJ1-5; maybe TRBD1 (5 bases). This CDR3 has 13 amino acids. Trimming stripped 2 bases from V and 6 bases from J, with 9 bases between. Germline V gene sequence: CDR1 SGHDT, CDR2 YYEEEE. The full variable domain, in which reference TRBV5-6 and TRBJ1-5 provide the parts outside the CDR3, is DAGVTQSPTHLIKTRGQQVTLRCSPKSGHDTVSWYQQALGQGPQFIFQYYEEEERQRGNFPDRFSGHQFPNYSSELNVNALLLGDSALYLCASSFQGTQPQHFGDGTRLSIL.

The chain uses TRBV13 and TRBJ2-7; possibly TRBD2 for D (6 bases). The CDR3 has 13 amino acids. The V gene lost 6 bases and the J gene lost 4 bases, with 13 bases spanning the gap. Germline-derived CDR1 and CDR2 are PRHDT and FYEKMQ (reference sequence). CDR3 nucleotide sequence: TGTGCCAGCAGTGCAGTGGGGGGTTACGAGCAGTACTTC. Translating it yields CASSAVGGYEQYF.

This CDR3 reads CASGLGTGNKNIQYF. The CDR3 DNA is TGTGCTAGTGGCCTCGGGACAGGGAACAAAAACATTCAGTACTTC. The chain joins TRBV12-5 to TRBJ2-4; TRBD1 aligns across 9 bases. J lost 3 bases, V lost 6 bases, and 6 bases had no gene match. CDR1 and CDR2 (germline): LGHNT, FRNRAP. The CDR3 runs 15 residues.

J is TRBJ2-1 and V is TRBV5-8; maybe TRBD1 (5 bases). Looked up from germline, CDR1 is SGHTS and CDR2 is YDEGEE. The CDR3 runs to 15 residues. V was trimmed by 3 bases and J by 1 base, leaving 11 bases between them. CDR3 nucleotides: TGTGCCAGCAGCTCTGGGGCAAGGTCCTACAATGAGCAGTTCTTC. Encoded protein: CASSSGARSYNEQFF.

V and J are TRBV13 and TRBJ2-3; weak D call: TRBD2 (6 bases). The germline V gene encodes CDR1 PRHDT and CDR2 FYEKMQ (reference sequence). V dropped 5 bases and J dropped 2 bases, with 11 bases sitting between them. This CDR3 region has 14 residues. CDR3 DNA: TGTGCCAGCAGCCTGACTAGTAACACAGATACGCAGTATTTT. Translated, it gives CASSLTSNTDTQYF.

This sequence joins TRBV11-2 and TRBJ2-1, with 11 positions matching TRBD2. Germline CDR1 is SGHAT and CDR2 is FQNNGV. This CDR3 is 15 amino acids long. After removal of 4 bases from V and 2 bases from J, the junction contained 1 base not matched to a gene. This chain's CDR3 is CASSSGLAAYNEQFF. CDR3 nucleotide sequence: TGTGCCAGCAGCTCGGGACTAGCGGCCTACAATGAGCAGTTCTTC.

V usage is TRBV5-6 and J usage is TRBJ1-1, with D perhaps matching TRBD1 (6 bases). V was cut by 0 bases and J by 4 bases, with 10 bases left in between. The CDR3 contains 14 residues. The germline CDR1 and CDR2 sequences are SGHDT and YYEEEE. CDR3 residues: CASSLDRVITEAFF. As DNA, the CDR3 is TGTGCCAGCAGCTTGGACAGGGTAATCACTGAAGCTTTCTTT.

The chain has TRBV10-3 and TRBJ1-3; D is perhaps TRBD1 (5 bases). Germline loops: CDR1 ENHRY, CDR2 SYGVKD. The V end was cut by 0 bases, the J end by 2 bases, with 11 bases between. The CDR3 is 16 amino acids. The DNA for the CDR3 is TGTGCCATCAGTGAGTCGGCAGGGTTTCCTGGAAACACCATATATTTT. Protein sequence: CAISESAGFPGNTIYF.

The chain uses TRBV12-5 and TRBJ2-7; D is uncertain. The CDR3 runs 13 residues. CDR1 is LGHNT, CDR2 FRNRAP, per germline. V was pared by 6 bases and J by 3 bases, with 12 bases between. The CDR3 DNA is TGTGCTAGTGGGCTGACACTCCACTACGAGCAGTACTTC. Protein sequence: CASGLTLHYEQYF.